The source of this T cell receptor (beta chain) is a study of CD8 T cells in ankylosing spondylitis. The study's findings and limits: A motif in TCR beta, a set of roughly eight highly homologous variants, appeared characteristic of ankylosing spondylitis blood.

Per the germline V gene, CDR1 is MNHNS and CDR2 is SASEGT. The CDR3 totals 13 residues. Quantitative barcoded 5'-RACE was used to prepare TCR beta libraries. TCRdb reanalysed the 5' RACE reads using MiXCR and keeps one entry per CDR3 protein. Of fewer than 550,000 distinct CDR3 sequences detected, roughly 5.2% appear once; the ten largest clones hold roughly 3.2%. A note on this clonotype: Its matching antigen is unknown. Germline and junction disagree at one end, which may indicate a read error.

Material for sequencing was blood, either unsorted or a sorted T cell fraction (not recorded which). The V gene is TRBV6-1, the J gene TRBJ2-5, with D perhaps matching TRBD1 (6 bases). This clonotype originated in a male donor with ankylosing spondylitis. CDR3 sequence (DNA): TGTGCCAGCAGGGGACAAACCCAAGAGGCCCAGTACTTC. Amino acid sequence: CASRGQTQEAQYF.